These T cell receptor beta chains were read from a single sample in a study of control samples from healthy donors and cancer patients. The protocol was immunoSEQ multiplex PCR, while the TCRdb copy is restricted to in-frame clones and leaves out a portion. Among 130,000 to 150,000 clones listed, 75% to 90% were seen once. Sequencing used blood. The receptors shown here come from a man aged 25 to 45 in good health. Each CDR3 is given with its conserved first and last residue. D genes are given only for firm matches. Expanded clones get a size class; other rows say once, few or many, or leave the size out.

cdr3_length clone_size j_call v_call d_call cdr3_nt cdr3_aa
15 once TRBJ2-2 TRBV30 NA TGTGCCTGGAGTGTACGAGGGCTCGGCACCGGGGAGCTGTTTTTT CAWSVRGLGTGELFF
13 NA TRBJ2-1 TRBV7-2 TRBD2 TGTGCCAGCACACTAGCGGGGGCCAATGAGCAGTTCTTC CASTLAGANEQFF
15 NA TRBJ1-5 TRBV19 NA TGTGCCAGTAGGCAGGCAGATTATAGCAATCAGCCCCAGCATTTT CASRQADYSNQPQHF
14 NA TRBJ2-7 TRBV6-5 TRBD2 TGTGCCAGCAGTTACCGAGCGGGGTCCTACGAGCAGTACTTC CASSYRAGSYEQYF
14 NA TRBJ1-5 TRBV19 NA TGTGCCAGTAGTATACCTTCAGGTTCCGAGCCCCAGCATTTT CASSIPSGSEPQHF
15 NA TRBJ2-7 TRBV28 TRBD1 TGTGCCAGCAGTAGGACAGGGGGCCTTCGTAACGAGCAGTACTTC CASSRTGGLRNEQYF
15 NA TRBJ1-4 TRBV9 NA TGTGCCAGCAGCGTAGGCCTGGGAACTAATGAAAAACTGTTTTTT CASSVGLGTNEKLFF
15 NA TRBJ2-1 TRBV6-1 TRBD2 TGTGCCAGCAGTGAAGGTGGCGTCGGGGGGAATGAGCAGTTCTTC CASSEGGVGGNEQFF
14 NA TRBJ2-3 TRBV5-5 NA TGTGCCAGCAGCTTGGTGAACAGGGCCGATACGCAGTATTTT CASSLVNRADTQYF
14 NA TRBJ1-1 TRBV19 NA TGTGCCAGTAGTATAGGGGGGGCGAGAACTGAAGCTTTCTTT CASSIGGARTEAFF
12 NA TRBJ2-1 TRBV7-9 NA TGTGCCAGCAGCTTACGAGAGAATGAGCAGTTCTTC CASSLRENEQFF
14 few TRBJ2-7 TRBV10-1 NA TGCGCCAGCAGTGAGTCGCAGGTCTCCTACGAGCAGTACTTC CASSESQVSYEQYF
14 NA TRBJ1-1 TRBV7-9 NA TGTGCCAGCAGCTCGCAGGGGACGAACACTGAAGCTTTCTTT CASSSQGTNTEAFF
15 NA TRBJ2-7 TRBV11-1 TRBD1 TGTGCCAGCAGCCCCAAGGGGACAGGGAACTACGAGCAGTACTTC CASSPKGTGNYEQYF
14 NA TRBJ2-7 TRBV3-1/TRBV3-2 NA TGTGCCAGCCTGAGATTGTGTATACACTACGAGCAGTACTTC CASLRLCIHYEQYF
16 NA TRBJ1-5 TRBV27 NA TGTGCCAGCAGCCCCTCCGTTGGGACTGGCAATCAGCCCCAGCATTTT CASSPSVGTGNQPQHF
13 NA TRBJ1-5 TRBV28 NA TGTGCCAGCGGGACGGAATTCAATCAGCCCCAGCATTTT CASGTEFNQPQHF
12 NA TRBJ2-7 TRBV7-2 NA TGTGCCAGCAGCTTACGCGGGAACGAGCAGTACTTC CASSLRGNEQYF
15 NA TRBJ1-2 TRBV5-1 NA TGCGCCAGCAGCTTGTCTTTGCGTGGCCTCTATGGCTACACCTTC CASSLSLRGLYGYTF
15 NA TRBJ1-6 TRBV3-1/TRBV3-2 NA TGTGCCAGCAGCCAAGTAGGGGCCGATAATTCACCCCTCCACTTT CASSQVGADNSPLHF
14 NA TRBJ1-4 TRBV5-1 TRBD1 TGCGCCAGCAGCGAGGGACAGGGAGGGGAAAAACTGTTTTTT CASSEGQGGEKLFF
13 NA TRBJ1-2 TRBV19 NA TGTGCCAGTAGTTTAGAGAGGAACACGGGCTACACCTTC CASSLERNTGYTF
16 NA TRBJ1-1 TRBV27 TRBD1 TGTGCCAGCAGATTTACAGGGGTCCCGATGAACACTGAAGCTTTCTTT CASRFTGVPMNTEAFF
16 NA TRBJ1-5 TRBV5-1 NA TGCGCCAGCAGCTTGGGGGGGGGTGGGAGCAATCAGCCCCAGCATTTT CASSLGGGGSNQPQHF
12 NA TRBJ2-7 TRBV9 NA TGTGCCAGCAGCTCCCGTGGCTCCGAGCAGTACTTC CASSSRGSEQYF
16 NA TRBJ2-1 TRBV19 TRBD2 TGTGCCAGTAGTAAGACTAGCGGGAGCTCCTACAATGAGCAGTTCTTC CASSKTSGSSYNEQFF
14 NA TRBJ2-5 TRBV5-1 NA TGCGCCAGCAGCGTTGCAGTACTGGAAGAGACCCAGTACTTC CASSVAVLEETQYF
15 NA TRBJ2-1 TRBV18 NA TGTGCCAGCTCACCGGGCCAGAGCTCCTACAATGAGCAGTTCTTC CASSPGQSSYNEQFF
15 NA TRBJ2-1 TRBV11-3 NA TGTGCCAGCAGCTTGGACTTAGCGGAGACTAATGAGCAGTTCTTC CASSLDLAETNEQFF
16 NA TRBJ2-7 TRBV4-3 NA TGCGCCAGCAGCCAAGATGTCACCCTCCAACCCTACGAGCAGTACTTC CASSQDVTLQPYEQYF
14 NA TRBJ2-1 TRBV27 NA TGTGCCAGCAGTTTAACGACCCCCTCCCATGAGCAGTTCTTC CASSLTTPSHEQFF
16 NA TRBJ2-7 TRBV27 TRBD2 TGTGCCAGCAGTCCCCAGACTAGCGGGGAACTGTACGAGCAGTACTTC CASSPQTSGELYEQYF
14 NA TRBJ2-7 TRBV2 NA TGTGCCAGCAGTGACTTCAGGCACCTCTACGAGCAGTACTTC CASSDFRHLYEQYF
15 NA TRBJ1-1 TRBV11-2 TRBD1 TGTGCCAGCAGCCCGGACAGGGGGCACAGCACTGAAGCTTTCTTT CASSPDRGHSTEAFF
15 NA TRBJ1-3 TRBV3-1/TRBV3-2 NA TGTGCCAGCAGGCCAACAGGGTCTTCTGGAAACACCATATATTTT CASRPTGSSGNTIYF
14 NA TRBJ1-1 TRBV7-3 TRBD1 TGTGCCAGCAAGCAACAGGGGTTGAACACTGAAGCTTTCTTT CASKQQGLNTEAFF
11 once TRBJ2-1 TRBV24-1 NA TGTGCCACCCGGAGGGGGCTTGAGCAGTTCTTC CATRRGLEQFF
15 NA TRBJ1-2 TRBV3-1/TRBV3-2 NA TGTGCCAGCAGCTACGACAGCAATTCTAACTATGGCTACACCTTC CASSYDSNSNYGYTF
15 NA TRBJ1-1 TRBV5-8 NA TGTGCCAGCAGCTTGAGGGTACAGGGGAACACTGAAGCTTTCTTT CASSLRVQGNTEAFF
13 NA TRBJ2-1 TRBV7-3 NA TGTGCCAGCAGCTTAACCACAGACAATGAGCAGTTCTTC CASSLTTDNEQFF
16 NA TRBJ1-3 TRBV3-1/TRBV3-2 NA TGTGCCAGCAGCTTGAGAGGCGGGGTCTCTGGAAACACCATATATTTT CASSLRGGVSGNTIYF
16 NA TRBJ2-7 TRBV4-1 TRBD2 TGCGCCAGCAGCCAACAGTGGCCTAGCGGCTCCTACGAGCAGTACTTC CASSQQWPSGSYEQYF
14 once TRBJ2-2 TRBV5-1 NA TGCGCCAGCAGCGACCAGGGGTTGGGCGGGGAGCTGTTTTTT CASSDQGLGGELFF
12 NA TRBJ1-2 TRBV29-1 NA TGCAGCGTCCCGGAGGGCCCGGATGGCTACACCTTC CSVPEGPDGYTF
14 NA TRBJ2-7 TRBV6-5 NA TGTGCCAGCAGCCCCTCGGCGGACGGCCTAGAGCAGTACTTC CASSPSADGLEQYF
16 NA TRBJ1-3 TRBV5-4 NA TGTGCCAGCAGCTTGGGCCCCAGGGGAGGAGGAAACACCATATATTTT CASSLGPRGGGNTIYF
17 NA TRBJ2-3 TRBV13 TRBD2 TGTGCCAGCAGCTTATGGGCTAGCGGACGTTCGGCAGATACGCAGTATTTT CASSLWASGRSADTQYF
15 NA TRBJ2-7 TRBV6-2/TRBV6-3 NA TGTGCCAGCAGTTACGTCCCCGGGGGTTCCCTGGAGCAGTACTTC CASSYVPGGSLEQYF
16 NA TRBJ2-1 TRBV6-2/TRBV6-3 NA TGTGCCAGCAGTTACTCGAGGGGGGGCGCACCCCCTGAGCAGTTCTTC CASSYSRGGAPPEQFF
16 NA TRBJ1-5 TRBV28 TRBD1 TGTGCCAGCAACGCAGGTGGGGGACAGAGCAATCAGCCCCAGCATTTT CASNAGGGQSNQPQHF
13 few TRBJ1-1 TRBV5-4 NA TGTGCCAGCAGCTTGGGAGGGGAAACTGAAGCTTTCTTT CASSLGGETEAFF
14 NA TRBJ1-5 TRBV30 TRBD1 TGTGCCTGGAACGGACAGGGGCGCGATCAGCCCCAGCATTTT CAWNGQGRDQPQHF
17 NA TRBJ2-5 TRBV20-1 TRBD1 TGCAGTGCTAGTGATTCCAGGGACAGGGGAAACCAAGAGACCCAGTACTTC CSASDSRDRGNQETQYF